One sample yielded the 23 T cell receptor beta chains listed below, sequenced in a study of T cell responses to AZD1222 COVID-19 vaccine (dated by TCRdb to the early 2020s). The library was obtained by the immunoSEQ multiplex PCR assay. TCRdb obtained this table from immuneACCESS and retained in-frame rearrangements with V and J assigned. These tables miss some clones; where compared with another copy, unresolved V genes account for less than half of the shortfall, and the remainder is unexplained. Across this sample there are fewer than 200,000 clones, with over 85% seen only once. The top ten clonotypes cover roughly 2.5% of the sample. Sample time point, as interpreted from the label and publication: baseline before first vaccination. This material consisted of peripheral blood, taken on day 0 of AZD1222 vaccination. The receptors were gathered from an adult in good health.

V usage is TRBV5-4 and J usage is TRBJ1-4, with 8 bases that match TRBD1. J gave up 7 bases and V 4 bases, and 9 bases lay outside the gene matches. CDR3 length: 15 amino acids. Germline loops: CDR1 SGHNT, CDR2 YYREEE (reference sequence). This CDR3 reads CASSPQQGDTEKLFF. CDR3 nucleotide sequence: TGTGCCAGCAGCCCTCAACAGGGGGATACTGAAAAACTGTTTTTT. Combining the CDR3 with reference TRBV5-4 and TRBJ1-4 gives the whole variable domain ETGVTQSPTHLIKTRGQQVTLRCSSQSGHNTVSWYQQALGQGPQFIFQYYREEENGRGNFPPRFSGLQFPNYSSELNVNALELDDSALYLCASSPQQGDTEKLFFGSGTQLSVL.

The chain joins TRBV5-8 to TRBJ2-3; 8 positions agree with TRBD1. Germline loops: CDR1 SGHTS, CDR2 YDEGEE. The junction had 2 bases not matched to a gene; V was cut back by 0 bases and J by 2 bases. This CDR3 has 15 residues. This CDR3 is CASSLGTGLTDTQYF. CDR3 nucleotides: TGTGCCAGCAGCTTGGGGACAGGGCTCACAGATACGCAGTATTTT. The complete variable domain, with remaining parts taken from reference TRBV5-8 and TRBJ2-3, reads EAGVTQSPTHLIKTRGQQATLRCSPISGHTSVYWYQQALGLGLQFLLWYDEGEERNRGNFPPRFSGRQFPNYSSELNVNALELEDSALYLCASSLGTGLTDTQYFGPGTRLTVL.

CDR3 coding DNA: TGCGCCAGCAGCTTGGGCAGGGAGGGCTATGGCTACACCTTC. This gives the protein CASSLGREGYGYTF. The rearrangement joins TRBV5-1 to TRBJ1-2; weak D call: TRBD1 (5 bases). Trimming took off 0 bases at V and 4 bases at J, with 10 bases between the two ends. The CDR3 runs to 14 residues. Germline V gives CDR1 SGHRS, CDR2 YFSETQ.

The chain couples TRBV28 to TRBJ2-5; D remains unclear. CDR1 and CDR2 (germline): MDHEN, SYDVKM. V was trimmed by 10 bases and J by 8 bases, leaving 11 bases between them. CDR3 size: 10 residues. The CDR3 DNA reads TGTGCCACCCTTGGGCTAACCCAGTACTTC. Amino acid sequence: CATLGLTQYF.

This clone was detected only once. The J gene is TRBJ2-7, the V gene TRBV11-2; the match to TRBD1 covers 9 bases. Trimming took 6 bases from V and 6 from J; bases not matched to a gene: 15. The CDR3 covers 16 residues. Germline V gene lookup returns CDR1 SGHAT and CDR2 FQNNGV. Here the CDR3 reads CASRASVGQGGGEQYF. The CDR3 coding sequence is TGTGCCAGCAGGGCCTCCGTGGGACAGGGTGGAGGCGAGCAGTACTTC.

This clone occurred once. In the same sample, other DNA sequences code for this CDR3. The chain couples TRBV30 to TRBJ1-5, with D unresolved. V gave up 1 base and J gave up 2 bases, with 6 bases separating them. The CDR3 spans 13 residues. Per germline, CDR1 GTSNPN and CDR2 SVGIG (reference sequence). CDR3 nucleotides: TGTGCCTGGAGTGGGGGTGGCAATCAGCCCCAGCATTTT. It encodes CAWSGGGNQPQHF.

Regarding this clone: Different DNA sequences within this sample yield the same CDR3. The genes are TRBV5-4 and TRBJ2-7; 10 nucleotides agree with TRBD2. Per germline, CDR1 SGHNT and CDR2 YYREEE (reference sequence). The CDR3 consists of 13 residues. V was pared by 10 bases and J by 5 bases, with 9 bases of the junction left unmatched. This CDR3 reads CACRSSGSNEQYF. CDR3 nucleotide sequence: TGTGCCTGTCGGTCTAGCGGGAGCAACGAGCAGTACTTC. Looking up the rest from reference TRBV5-4 and TRBJ2-7 gives the full variable domain: ETGVTQSPTHLIKTRGQQVTLRCSSQSGHNTVSWYQQALGQGPQFIFQYYREEENGRGNFPPRFSGLQFPNYSSELNVNALELDDSALYLCACRSSGSNEQYFGPGTRLTVT.

V usage is TRBV6-5 and J usage is TRBJ1-4, with 7 positions matching TRBD1. Trimming cost V 6 bases and J 2 bases; bases outside gene matches: 6. Germline CDR1 is MNHEY and CDR2 is SVGAGI. The CDR3 length is 15 residues. The CDR3 protein is CASRTGEPTNEKLFF. CDR3 coding DNA: TGTGCCAGCAGAACAGGGGAACCTACTAATGAAAAACTGTTTTTT.

The chain employs TRBV3-1 (or the pseudogene TRBV3-2) and TRBJ1-2; no reliable D call. CDR3 length: 15 residues. The germline V and J ends were trimmed by 3 bases and 2 bases, with 13 bases remaining between them. Germline-derived CDR1 and CDR2 are LGHDT and YNNKEL (reference sequence). As DNA, the CDR3 is TGTGCCAGCAGCCATGACTTCACTATCAACTATGGCTACACCTTC. Amino acid sequence: CASSHDFTINYGYTF.

The chain recombines TRBV12-5 with TRBJ1-1, with D possibly being TRBD1 (5 bases). The CDR3 loop spans 13 amino acids. The V and J ends lost 9 bases and 10 bases respectively, with 21 bases between them. The germline V gene has CDR1 LGHNT and CDR2 FRNRAP. The CDR3: CASSVTGAAGAFF. The CDR3 bases are TGTGCTAGCTCCGTAACCGGGGCCGCGGGAGCTTTCTTT.

This rearrangement joins TRBV5-4 to TRBJ1-4, with D uncertain. V was cut by 1 base and J by 8 bases, with 6 bases left in between. The CDR3 extends over 12 amino acids. Germline V gene data show CDR1 as SGHNT and CDR2 as YYREEE (reference sequence). In nucleotides, the CDR3 is TGTGCCAGCAGCTTGTTAGGGGAAAAACTGTTTTTT. This sequence encodes CASSLLGEKLFF.

This clone was seen a single time. The chain couples TRBV7-9 to TRBJ2-7; 8 bases map to TRBD1. The CDR3 loop spans 16 amino acids. J gave up 0 bases and V 1 base, and 5 bases lay outside the gene matches. Germline CDR1 SEHNR, CDR2 FQNEAQ (reference sequence). CDR3 loop: CASSLVWDRNSYEQYF. CDR3 bases: TGTGCCAGCAGCTTAGTTTGGGACAGGAACTCCTACGAGCAGTACTTC.

This sequence joins TRBV14 and TRBJ1-1; D unclear. The CDR3 has 14 residues. The V gene's germline CDR1 is SGHDN and CDR2 FVKESK. V lost 5 bases, J lost 1 base, and 11 bases lay in between. The CDR3 region has the DNA TGTGCCAGCAGCTTCGGACGGGGGAACACTGAAGCTTTCTTT. Translation gives CASSFGRGNTEAFF.

The chain uses TRBV6-6 and TRBJ1-1; possible D gene TRBD1, 5 bases. Germline V CDR1 and CDR2: MNHNY, SVGAGI (reference sequence). The CDR3 covers 11 residues. V shed 6 bases and J shed 7 bases, with 9 bases lying between them. The CDR3 sequence: CASRNRFEAFF. CDR3 bases: TGTGCCAGCAGAAACAGGTTTGAAGCTTTCTTT.

The chain has TRBV24-1 and TRBJ1-2, with TRBD1 matching over 10 bases. CDR1 is KGHDR, CDR2 SFDVKD, per germline. The CDR3 is made up of 15 amino acids. The ends lost 5 bases at V and 3 bases at J; junction bases unmatched: 5. The CDR3 sequence: CATSGRQGADYGYTF. The CDR3 nucleotides read TGTGCCACCAGTGGACGACAGGGGGCAGACTATGGCTACACCTTC.

The chain uses TRBV6-4 and TRBJ1-5; the D is unclear. The CDR3 runs 18 residues. V gave up 0 bases and J gave up 2 bases, with 17 bases separating them. Germline V gene lookup returns CDR1 MRHNA and CDR2 SNTAGT. CDR3 in DNA: TGTGCCAGCAGTGACTCTAGTAGGAGGGTGTCGCGCAATCAGCCCCAGCATTTT. It encodes CASSDSSRRVSRNQPQHF.

V usage is TRBV5-1 and J usage is TRBJ2-1; D may be TRBD1 or TRBD2 (5 bases each). CDR3 size: 15 residues. With 2 bases removed from V and 7 bases from J, the gap between germline ends came to 16 bases. CDR1 is SGHRS, CDR2 YFSETQ, per germline. The CDR3 DNA reads TGCGCCAGCAGCTTTATGGGGGAGAGTGGGAATGAGCAGTTCTTC. This gives the protein CASSFMGESGNEQFF. The whole variable domain, remainder taken from reference TRBV5-1 and TRBJ2-1, is KAGVTQTPRYLIKTRGQQVTLSCSPISGHRSVSWYQQTPGQGLQFLFEYFSETQRNKGNFPGRFSGRQFSNSRSEMNVSTLELGDSALYLCASSFMGESGNEQFFGPGTRLTVL.

The rearrangement uses TRBV4-2 and TRBJ1-2; a weak D match, TRBD1 (5 bases). Between the trimmed V and J ends, which lost 0 bases and 4 bases, there was a span of 15 bases. Looked up from germline, CDR1 is LGHNA and CDR2 is YNFKEQ. CDR3 length equals 16 residues. The DNA of the CDR3 is TGTGCCAGCAGCCAAGAGGGGCAGCTAGCGTCCTATGGCTACACCTTC. As protein: CASSQEGQLASYGYTF.

The rearrangement joins TRBV4-2 to TRBJ2-1; 7 bases are a match to TRBD2. The CDR3 totals 15 residues. The V and J ends lost 6 bases and 0 bases, in that order; junction bases with no gene match: 5. In germline, CDR1 is LGHNA, CDR2 YNFKEQ. CDR3 sequence (DNA): TGTGCCAGCAGTCCTAGCGGAAGCTCCTACAATGAGCAGTTCTTC. It translates to CASSPSGSSYNEQFF.

The rearrangement uses TRBV4-2 and TRBJ1-1, with D possibly being TRBD1 (5 bases). CDR3 length: 16 residues. Per germline, CDR1 LGHNA and CDR2 YNFKEQ. The ends were cut back, 0 bases at V and 1 base at J, with 12 bases in the middle. The CDR3 DNA reads as TGTGCCAGCAGCCAAGATCTGACAGTTAGGAACACTGAAGCTTTCTTT. This sequence encodes CASSQDLTVRNTEAFF.

The chain recombines TRBV12-5 with TRBJ1-1, with D perhaps TRBD1 (6 bases). Trimming left V 1 base short and J 8 bases short, with 11 bases between. Germline V gene lookup returns CDR1 LGHNT and CDR2 FRNRAP. The CDR3 runs to 13 residues. The DNA of the CDR3 is TGTGCTAGTGGTTTGGGTCAACAGGGAGAAGCTTTCTTT. Translating gives CASGLGQQGEAFF.

This chain joins TRBV7-8 and TRBJ2-7; TRBD1 agrees at 9 bases. V shed 4 bases and J 0 bases; nucleotides not matched to a gene: 4. The CDR3 sequence is 15 residues long. CDR1 and CDR2 (germline): SGHVS, FQNEAQ. The CDR3 sequence is CASSSGQGSSYEQYF. The CDR3 nucleotides read TGTGCCAGCAGCTCCGGACAGGGGAGCTCCTACGAGCAGTACTTC.

The V gene is TRBV5-4, the J gene TRBJ2-5, with 7 bases lining up with TRBD1. Germline lookup yields CDR1 SGHNT and CDR2 YYREEE (reference sequence). This CDR3 contains 15 residues. Trimming took 5 bases from V and 1 from J; bases not matched to a gene: 8. The CDR3 is CASSLVGQFQETQYF. Written as DNA, the CDR3 is TGTGCCAGCAGTCTCGTGGGACAGTTCCAAGAGACCCAGTACTTC.